These 27 T cell receptor beta chains were all obtained from the same sample, sequenced in a study of breast tumors, draining lymph nodes, adjacent tissues. One entry per CDR3 protein results from TCRdb running MiXCR on the multiplex PCR reads. The sample carries 150,000 to 200,000 distinct CDR3 sequences, about 34% recorded once. Breast cancer patients provided tissue from their axillary draining lymph nodes. The sequenced material came from axillary lymph node tissue. The receptors come from a female donor with breast cancer. Some clones in this sample may be carry-over from other donors' samples.

This clonotype has a handful of counts. Given a much more abundant clone one base away, this may be a read error. The chain carries TRBV5-4 and TRBJ1-2; a weak D match, TRBD1 (5 bases). The CDR3 consists of 16 residues. V lost 2 bases and J lost 2, with 16 bases in between. CDR1 and CDR2 (germline): SGHNT, YYREEE (reference sequence). The CDR3 coding sequence is TGTGCCAGCAGCTTCGGGGCAGCGGGAACAAACTATGGCTACACCTTC. Its translation is CASSFGAAGTNYGYTF.

This clonotype was found many times. The rearrangement joins TRBV30 to TRBJ1-4; D is ambiguous. Deletions cut 0 bases from V and 3 bases from J, with 11 bases between. The CDR3 loop spans 15 amino acids. Germline CDR1 is GTSNPN and CDR2 is SVGIG (reference sequence). In DNA, the CDR3 is TGTGCCTGGAGTGTAGGTAGTGGGGCTAATGAAAAACTGTTTTTT. Translation: CAWSVGSGANEKLFF.

The V gene is TRBV24-1, the J gene TRBJ2-1, with TRBD1 identical over 7 bases. CDR1 KGHDR and CDR2 SFDVKD come from the germline V gene. The V segment lost 7 bases and the J segment 5 bases; nucleotides outside the gene matches: 7. The CDR3 is 14 amino acids. CDR3 residues: CATSRRDSHNEQFF. The DNA for the CDR3 is TGTGCCACCAGCCGCCGGGACAGTCACAATGAGCAGTTCTTC.

This clonotype was recorded at least ten times. The rearrangement links TRBV9 to TRBJ2-5; a possible D gene is TRBD2 (7 bases). This CDR3 has 13 amino acids. Germline-derived CDR1 and CDR2 are SGDLS and YYNGEE. V was shortened by 3 bases and J by 6 bases, with 12 bases between the two germline ends. CDR3 sequence reads: CASSETGTKTQYF. CDR3 nucleotide sequence: TGTGCCAGCAGCGAAACAGGGACTAAGACCCAGTACTTC.

As regards this clonotype: The conserved phenylalanine or tryptophan normally closing the CDR3 is absent here, so this likely arose from a read error. The limits of the CDR3 on the DNA are not certain, so only TCRdb's listed CDR3 is given. This chain links TRBV7-9 with TRBJ2-1; the D call of TRBD1 is as the table states it, not checked on the DNA. The germline CDR1 and CDR2 sequences are SEHNR and FQNEAQ (reference sequence). The CDR3 sequence runs 12 residues, both termini included. The CDR3 loop is CASSSRQAGAFT.

This clonotype was detected ten times or more. Just one base apart from a much larger clone, this may be a read error. The chain couples TRBV29-1 to TRBJ2-2; possibly TRBD2 for D (6 bases). CDR3 size: 15 residues. Germline lookup yields CDR1 SQVTM and CDR2 ANQGSEA. Trimming stripped 7 bases from V and 4 bases from J, with 19 bases between. The CDR3 reads CSGLLVSGGTGELFF. Written as DNA, the CDR3 is TGCAGCGGCTTGTTAGTTAGCGGTGGCACCGGGGAGCTGTTTTTT.

There are many counts of this clonotype. A read error may explain this, as a much larger clone is one base away. This chain uses TRBV6-2 or TRBV6-3 with TRBJ1-5, with D perhaps TRBD1 (6 bases). The germline gives CDR1 MNHEY, CDR2 SVGEGT. V was pared by 6 bases and J by 5 bases, with 11 bases between. The CDR3 has 13 amino acids. Written as DNA, the CDR3 is TGTGCCAGCAGCACAGGGATAGATCAGCCCCAGCATTTT. Translated, it gives CASSTGIDQPQHF.

Remarks on this clonotype: The final CDR3 position lacks the conserved phenylalanine or tryptophan, pointing to a likely read error. The J gene is TRBJ2-7, the V gene TRBV3-1, with 9 bases identical to TRBD2. Looked up from germline, CDR1 is LGHDT and CDR2 is YNNKEL (reference sequence). The CDR3 runs 16 residues. V dropped 1 base and J dropped 5; count of bases not matched to a gene: 9. CDR3 in amino acids: CASSQVLVAGVHEQYS. CDR3 DNA sequence: TGTGCCAGCAGCCAAGTTTTGGTAGCGGGAGTCCACGAGCAGTACTCC.

With respect to this clonotype: A much larger clone lies one base from this, so it may be a read error. The rearrangement uses TRBV7-8 and TRBJ2-7; the D call may be TRBD1 or TRBD2 (6 bases each). The germline gives CDR1 SGHVS, CDR2 FQNEAQ. CDR3 size: 15 residues. CDR3 amino acids: CASSLDIGGRWEQCF. The CDR3 DNA sequence: TGTGCCAGCAGCTTAGATATTGGGGGGCGGTGGGAGCAGTGCTTC. The whole variable domain, filled in from reference TRBV7-8 and TRBJ2-7, reads GAGVSQSPRYKVAKRGQDVALRCDPISGHVSLFWYQQALGQGPEFLTYFQNEAQLDKSGLPSDRFFAERPEGSVSTLKIQRTQQEDSAVYLCASSLDIGGRWEQCFGPGTRLTVT.

This clonotype was seen ten or more times. The chain uses TRBV18 and TRBJ2-5, with D perhaps TRBD1 or TRBD2 (6 bases each). The V end lost 2 bases, the J end lost 9 bases, and 13 bases lay between the germline ends. This CDR3 contains 13 residues. Germline V gene lookup returns CDR1 KGHSH and CDR2 LQKENI. Here the CDR3 DNA reads TGTGCCAGCTCACCAACCAACGGGGGCCCCCAGTACTTC. It encodes CASSPTNGGPQYF.

The chain is built from TRBV19 and TRBJ2-6; D gene uncertain. CDR3 length: 14 amino acids. Trimming stripped 7 bases from V and 0 bases from J, with 7 bases between. Germline values: CDR1 LNHDA, CDR2 SQIVND (reference sequence). CDR3 sequence: CASTKTSGANVLTF. CDR3 DNA sequence: TGTGCCAGTACCAAAACCTCTGGGGCCAACGTCCTGACTTTC.

The V gene is TRBV24-1, the J gene TRBJ2-5, with D possibly TRBD2 on 7 matching bases. CDR3 size: 16 residues. CDR1 KGHDR and CDR2 SFDVKD come from the germline V gene. V lost 10 bases and J lost 2, with 22 bases in between. In DNA, the CDR3 is TGTGCCACAAGCTGGGGGGGCACCGGCCAACAAGAGACCCAGTACTTC. Translating it yields CATSWGGTGQQETQYF.

This clonotype was seen many times. J is TRBJ2-1 and V is TRBV14, with unresolved D. The CDR3 is made up of 12 amino acids. CDR1 and CDR2 (germline): SGHDN, FVKESK. Trimming cost V 1 base and J 7 bases, with 5 bases left between them. CDR3 coding DNA: TGTGCCAGCAGCCAAGGACTGAATGAGCAGTTCTTC. Its translation: CASSQGLNEQFF. Full variable domain (remainder filled in from reference TRBV14 and TRBJ2-1): EAGVTQFPSHSVIEKGQTVTLRCDPISGHDNLYWYRRVMGKEIKFLLHFVKESKQDESGMPNNRFLAERTGGTYSTLKVQPAELEDSGVYFCASSQGLNEQFFGPGTRLTVL.

This clonotype was observed at least ten times. The chain combines TRBV20-1 with TRBJ1-6; the match to TRBD1 covers 10 bases. The germline gives CDR1 DFQATT, CDR2 SNEGSKA (reference sequence). Trimming cost V 7 bases and J 7 bases; bases outside gene matches: 10. This CDR3 spans 15 amino acids. CDR3 protein: CSGPDRGQGNSPLHF. The CDR3 DNA sequence: TGCAGTGGCCCCGACAGGGGGCAAGGGAATTCACCCCTCCACTTT.

This clonotype was seen ten or more times. The chain couples TRBV19 to TRBJ2-1; 15 bases are shared with TRBD2. The trim removed 6 bases at V and 3 bases at J, leaving 12 bases unmatched. The germline V gene encodes CDR1 LNHDA and CDR2 SQIVND (reference sequence). This CDR3 is 19 amino acids long. Here the CDR3 DNA reads TGTGCCAGTAGGGCGGTACCGGGACTAGCGGGAGGTGGCTACAATGAGCAGTTCTTC. Amino acid sequence: CASRAVPGLAGGGYNEQFF.

This clonotype showed up many times. The chain joins TRBV20-1 to TRBJ2-7, with D uncertain. CDR3 length equals 13 residues. The germline V gene has CDR1 DFQATT and CDR2 SNEGSKA (reference sequence). V was trimmed by 3 bases and J by 5 bases, leaving 14 bases between them. CDR3 DNA: TGCAGTGCTAGGCTTATAGTTATGGACGAGCAGTACTTC. Protein: CSARLIVMDEQYF.

Regarding this clonotype: Germline and junction disagree at one end, which may indicate a read error. The rearrangement links TRBV7-2 to TRBJ2-7; D is ambiguous. The CDR3 has 15 amino acids. Germline V gives CDR1 SGHTA, CDR2 FQGNSA. CDR3 loop: CASSLETATSYGQYF. In DNA, the CDR3 is TGTGCCAGCAGCCTCGAGACGGCAACCTCCTACGGGCAGTACTTC.

In this sample, this clonotype turned up many times. The genes are TRBV28 and TRBJ1-2; the D gene is possibly TRBD1 (5 bases). There are 13 residues in the CDR3. V was pared by 6 bases and J by 7 bases, with 15 bases between. Germline-derived CDR1 and CDR2 are MDHEN and SYDVKM. In DNA form, the CDR3 reads TGTGCCAGCAGCGACCCGGGACTGGTTGGCTACACCTTC. Translated: CASSDPGLVGYTF.

Many counts were recorded for this clonotype. The V and J genes are TRBV12-3 or TRBV12-4 and TRBJ2-7; 11 bases fit TRBD2. Trimming took 6 bases from V and 2 from J; bases not matched to a gene: 6. The CDR3 spans 15 residues. This CDR3 reads CASSSGLAATYEQYF. CDR3 coding DNA: TGTGCCAGCAGCTCGGGACTAGCGGCCACCTACGAGCAGTACTTC.

This clonotype was detected once. The V and J genes are TRBV24-1 and TRBJ2-5, with 10 positions matching TRBD2. The CDR3 has 13 residues. The germline gives CDR1 KGHDR, CDR2 SFDVKD. The ends lost 10 bases at V and 7 bases at J; junction bases unmatched: 8. The CDR3 DNA sequence: TGTGCCACTTCAGCCAGGACTAGCGGGACCCAGTACTTC. Amino acid sequence: CATSARTSGTQYF.

The rearrangement links TRBV19 to TRBJ1-2; a possible D gene is TRBD1 (5 bases). Between the trimmed V and J ends, which lost 9 bases and 8 bases, there was a span of 13 bases. CDR1 is LNHDA, CDR2 SQIVND, per germline (reference sequence). The CDR3 contains 11 residues. The CDR3: CASTGAGGYTF. The CDR3 nucleotides read TGTGCCAGCACCGGGGCCGGGGGCTACACCTTC. Together with reference TRBV19 and TRBJ1-2, the CDR3 gives the full variable domain: DGGITQSPKYLFRKEGQNVTLSCEQNLNHDAMYWYRQDPGQGLRLIYYSQIVNDFQKGDIAEGYSVSREKKESFPLTVTSAQKNPTAFYLCASTGAGGYTFGSGTRLTVV.

The rearrangement links TRBV3-1 to TRBJ1-6, with D possibly TRBD1 on 5 matching bases. V lost 1 base to trimming and J lost 7 bases, with 14 bases between them. The CDR3 has 16 residues. Germline V gene sequence: CDR1 LGHDT, CDR2 YNNKEL (reference sequence). The CDR3 region is CASSQGGQGRNSPLHF. The CDR3 DNA follows: TGTGCCAGCAGCCAAGGCGGGCAGGGAAGGAATTCACCCCTCCACTTT.

V and J are TRBV6-5 and TRBJ2-7; D is possibly TRBD2 (5 bases). Between the trimmed V and J ends, which lost 5 bases and 0 bases, there was a span of 5 bases. CDR1 is MNHEY and CDR2 is SVGAGI in the germline V gene. The CDR3 spans 12 residues. Here the CDR3 reads CASSGSSYEQYF. In DNA, the CDR3 is TGTGCCAGCAGTGGGAGCTCCTACGAGCAGTACTTC.

This clonotype was observed at least ten times. The CDR3 DNA is TGTGCCTGGACCCACTTGGGGACAGATCCCTCCTACGAGCAGTACTTC. It encodes CAWTHLGTDPSYEQYF. This chain uses TRBV30 with TRBJ2-7; 7 positions match TRBD1. J gave up 0 bases and V 4 bases, and 12 bases lay outside the gene matches. Germline V gives CDR1 GTSNPN, CDR2 SVGIG (reference sequence). CDR3 size: 16 residues. Looking up the rest from reference TRBV30 and TRBJ2-7 gives the full variable domain: SQTIHQWPATLVQPVGSPLSLECTVEGTSNPNLYWYRQAAGRGLQLLFYSVGIGQISSEVPQNLSASRPQDRQFILSSKKLLLSDSGFYLCAWTHLGTDPSYEQYFGPGTRLTVT.

This chain joins TRBV24-1 and TRBJ2-1, with D hard to call. There are 15 residues in the CDR3. Trimming stripped 8 bases from V and 9 bases from J, with 22 bases between. Germline CDR1 KGHDR, CDR2 SFDVKD. DNA of the CDR3: TGTGCCACCAATGACCACAGATCTGTTTGGCGTGAGCAGTTCTTC. Its translation: CATNDHRSVWREQFF.

Many counts were recorded for this clonotype. Possible read error: a much larger clone is one base away. The chain is built from TRBV20-1 and TRBJ2-7; 7 bases are shared with TRBD1. The CDR3 runs 14 residues. Germline V gives CDR1 DFQATT, CDR2 SNEGSKA (reference sequence). The DNA of the CDR3 is TGCAGTGCGGAACCGGACAGGAGCTCCTCCGAGCAGTACTTC. Translation gives CSAEPDRSSSEQYF.

This clonotype was recorded at least ten times. The chain employs TRBV5-4 and TRBJ1-6; D may be TRBD1 (5 bases). Germline V CDR1 and CDR2: SGHNT, YYREEE (reference sequence). The CDR3 is 17 amino acids. V was clipped by 1 base and J by 1 base, with 12 bases between them. In DNA, the CDR3 is TGTGCCAGCAGCTTGATGGGGGGAGGGTCCTATAATTCACCCCTCCACTTT. Its protein product is CASSLMGGGSYNSPLHF.